The 4 T cell receptor beta chains below all came from one sample that was sequenced in a study of CXCR3-negative and CXCR3-positive naive CD8 T cells. The study, taken as a whole, reports: Hydrophobicity was higher for TRB CDR3s found in CXCR3-positive naive cells than in CXCR3-negative naive cells.

For these receptors, no antigen is known. Libraries of TRB cDNA were made by 5' RACE and carried UMIs. TCRdb reworked the 5' RACE reads into one entry per CDR3 protein, no DNA. The sample table sets out around 8,600 distinct CDR3 sequences. Material: naive CXCR3+ CD8+ T cells from blood. The subset denotes: CD45RO-CCR7+CD27+CD95- naive CD8+ T cells expressing CXCR3 (TNR3+). Source of these receptors: a human donor in good health. Some clones in this sample may be carry-over from other donors' samples.

This rearrangement joins TRBV29-1 to TRBJ1-1; no DNA is available, so the TRBD1 call from TCRdb remains unchecked. Germline loops: CDR1 SQVTM, CDR2 ANQGSEA. The CDR3 loop spans 13 amino acids. CDR3 sequence reads: CSVGQGAETEAFF.

The gene calls are TRBV12-3 or TRBV12-4 and TRBJ2-3. The CDR3 consists of 14 residues. This chain's CDR3 is CASRRGSGTDTQYF.

This clonotype is deemed medium-sized by its frequency. The rearrangement joins TRBV18 to TRBJ1-1; the D gene TCRdb calls, TRBD1, cannot be checked with no DNA. This CDR3 contains 15 residues. Germline loops: CDR1 KGHSH, CDR2 LQKENI. The chain's CDR3 is CASSPAGAANTEAFF.

V and J are TRBV29-1 and TRBJ2-7; TCRdb's D call of TRBD1 is untestable without DNA. Germline V gives CDR1 SQVTM, CDR2 ANQGSEA. The CDR3 consists of 15 residues. The CDR3 protein is CSVEDPSRGGYEQYF.